This TCR beta chain was obtained from a study of blood T cell repertoires in COVID-19. Study as a whole: Sites across the United States, Italy and Spain contributed samples from acute and convalescent COVID-19. PBMCs, B-cell-depleted T cells, or T cells were the source of the cDNA or gDNA that made up the material.

V gave up 8 bases and J gave up 0 bases, with 11 bases separating them. This CDR3 contains 14 residues. CDR1 is ENHRY, CDR2 SYGVKD, per germline. The table came from immunoSEQ multiplex PCR; TCRdb's copy has only in-frame clones and leaves some out. The table has fewer than 250,000 clones, 80% to 90% seen once. The chain has TRBV10-3 and TRBJ1-5, with D hard to call. This receptor was identified in a man aged 30 to 39 with acute or convalescent COVID-19. Sequenced material: peripheral blood. The chain's CDR3 is CAIAGEPSNQPQHF. The CDR3 region has the DNA TGTGCCATCGCCGGGGAACCTAGCAATCAGCCCCAGCATTTT.